This T cell receptor (beta chain) derives from a study of radiotherapy plus CTLA-4 blockade in lung cancer. Data came from immunoSEQ multiplex PCR; TCRdb stores just in-frame clones and leaves some out. This table holds more than 75,000 clones, 55% to 75% found once. Germline-derived CDR1 and CDR2 are ENHRY and SYGVKD. V was shortened by 4 bases and J by 0 bases, with 11 bases between the two germline ends. This CDR3 spans 15 amino acids. The TCR sequence derives from a human donor with non-small cell lung cancer that progressed on radiotherapy plus ipilimumab. The V gene is TRBV10-3, the J gene TRBJ2-3; possibly TRBD1 or TRBD2 for D (6 bases each). The sequencing here drew on peripheral blood, taken from a patient treated with radiotherapy plus ipilimumab. The CDR3 spells CAISGEGGSTDTQYF. The CDR3, as DNA: TGTGCCATCAGTGGTGAGGGGGGCAGCACAGATACGCAGTATTTT.